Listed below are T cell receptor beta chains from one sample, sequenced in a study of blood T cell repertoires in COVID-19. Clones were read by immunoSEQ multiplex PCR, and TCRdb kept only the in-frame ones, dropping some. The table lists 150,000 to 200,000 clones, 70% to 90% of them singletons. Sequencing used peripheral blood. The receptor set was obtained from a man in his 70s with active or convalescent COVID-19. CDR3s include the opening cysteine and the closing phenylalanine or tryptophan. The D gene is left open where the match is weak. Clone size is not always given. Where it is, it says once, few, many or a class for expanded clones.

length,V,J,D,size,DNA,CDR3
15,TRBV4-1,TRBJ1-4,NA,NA,TGCGCCAGCAGAGGATTAGGGAGTTTCAATGAAAAACTGTTTTTT,CASRGLGSFNEKLFF
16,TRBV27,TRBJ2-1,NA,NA,TGTGCCAGCAGTTTCCCGGAGGACCTCCTGTACGGAGAGCAGTTCTTC,CASSFPEDLLYGEQFF
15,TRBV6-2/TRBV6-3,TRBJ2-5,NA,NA,TGTGCCAGCAGTTATGGGGCAGGGAGGCAAGAGACCCAGTACTTC,CASSYGAGRQETQYF
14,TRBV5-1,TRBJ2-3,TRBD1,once,TGCGCCAGCAGCCTACAGGGGGTTGTAGATACGCAGTATTTT,CASSLQGVVDTQYF
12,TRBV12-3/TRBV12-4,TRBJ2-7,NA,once,TGTGCCAGCAGTCCGGGGAGACACGAGCAGTACTTC,CASSPGRHEQYF
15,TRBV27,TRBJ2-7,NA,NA,TGTGCCAGCAGGGTAAGACAGTCCTATCTCTACGAGCAGTACTTC,CASRVRQSYLYEQYF
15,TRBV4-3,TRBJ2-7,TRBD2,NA,TGCGCCAGCAGCCAAGAAAGCGGGAGGGTCCACGAGCAGTACTTC,CASSQESGRVHEQYF
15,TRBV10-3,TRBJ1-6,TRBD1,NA,TGTGCCATCAGCCGGGACAGGGGAGATTATTCACCCCTCCACTTT,CAISRDRGDYSPLHF
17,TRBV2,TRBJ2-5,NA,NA,TGTGCCAGCAGTGGCGGTGGTGGGTGGGGAGTCCGGGAGACCCAGTACTTC,CASSGGGGWGVRETQYF
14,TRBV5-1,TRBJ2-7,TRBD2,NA,TGCGCCAGCACCTCACGGGGGGTGCCCTACGAGCAGTACTTC,CASTSRGVPYEQYF
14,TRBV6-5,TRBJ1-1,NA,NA,TGTGCCAGCAGTTACTCTACGGGGAACACTGAAGCTTTCTTT,CASSYSTGNTEAFF
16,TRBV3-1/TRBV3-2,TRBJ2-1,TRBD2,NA,TGTGCCAGCAGCCAGGCAAGACTAGCGGGTAACAATGAGCAGTTCTTC,CASSQARLAGNNEQFF
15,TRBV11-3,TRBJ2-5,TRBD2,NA,TGTGCCAGCAGCAAAGGGACTAGCGGACAAGAGACCCAGTACTTC,CASSKGTSGQETQYF
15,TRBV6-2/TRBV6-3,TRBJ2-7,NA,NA,TGTGCCAGCAGTTACTCGAGGGACAAGACCTACGAGCAGTACTTC,CASSYSRDKTYEQYF
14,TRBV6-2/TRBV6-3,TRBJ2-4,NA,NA,TGTGCCAGCAGCCCACCCGGGGTGAAGGGAACCCAGTACTTC,CASSPPGVKGTQYF